This record concerns one T cell receptor beta chain sequence. This record comes from a study of CD8+ T cells in alopecia areata. RNA was extracted and reverse transcribed into cDNA as the sequencing template. Sequencing was performed with immunoSEQ multiplex PCR; in TCRdb, only in-frame clones are kept and a portion is missing. The profile shows hundreds of thousands of clones, under 70% of them singletons. Germline CDR1 MNHEY, CDR2 SMNVEV (reference sequence). This CDR3 region has 16 residues. Trimming left V 6 bases short and J 2 bases short, with 18 bases between. The TCR sequence derives from a human donor with alopecia areata. This specimen was CD4+ T cells sorted from blood, taken at week 0. The rearrangement uses TRBV27 and TRBJ2-3; tentatively, D is TRBD2 (6 bases). The CDR3: CASSHARDFYTDTQYF. The CDR3 DNA is TGTGCCAGCAGCCACGCCCGGGACTTCTACACAGATACGCAGTATTTT.